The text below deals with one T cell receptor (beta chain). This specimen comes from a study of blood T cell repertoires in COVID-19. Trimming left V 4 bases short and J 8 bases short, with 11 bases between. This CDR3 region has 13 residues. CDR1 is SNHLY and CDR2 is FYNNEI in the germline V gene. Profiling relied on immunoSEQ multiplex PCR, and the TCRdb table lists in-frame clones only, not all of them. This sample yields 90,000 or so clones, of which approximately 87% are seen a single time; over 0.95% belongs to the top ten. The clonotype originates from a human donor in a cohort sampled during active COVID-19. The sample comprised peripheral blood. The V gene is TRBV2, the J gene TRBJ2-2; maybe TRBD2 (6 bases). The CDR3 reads CASSVQGGGELFF. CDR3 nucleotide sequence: TGTGCCAGCAGTGTGCAGGGAGGAGGGGAGCTGTTTTTT. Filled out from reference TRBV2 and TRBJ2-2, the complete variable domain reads EPEVTQTPSHQVTQMGQEVILRCVPISNHLYFYWYRQILGQKVEFLVSFYNNEISEKSEIFDDQFSVERPDGSNFTLKIRSTKLEDSAMYFCASSVQGGGELFFGEGSRLTVL.